Below are 7 T cell receptor beta chains sequenced from a single sample in a study of shared clonotypes between healthy human individuals. Using immunoSEQ multiplex PCR, the repertoire was profiled, and TCRdb retains in-frame clones only, with some absent. Among about 1 million clones listed, about 74% were seen once. Material: memory CD4+ T cells sorted from blood. Subset indicated: CD45RA-negative fraction. The source of these receptors is a man younger than 35 in good health.

This clone was found once. The rearrangement links TRBV11-3 to TRBJ2-5, with D perhaps assigned TRBD1 or TRBD2 (5 bases each). Trimming cost V 5 bases and J 5 bases, with 18 bases left between them. Per the germline V gene, CDR1 is SGHNT and CDR2 is YENEEA. CDR3 length: 15 residues. The CDR3 DNA reads TGTGCCAGCAGCGACGGGGCATTCTCTGGGGAGACCCAGTACTTC. Amino acid sequence: CASSDGAFSGETQYF.

J is TRBJ1-6 and V is TRBV27; D is undetermined. The CDR3 has 17 residues. CDR1 is MNHEY, CDR2 SMNVEV, per germline (reference sequence). Trimming took off 5 bases at V and 5 bases at J, with 19 bases between the two ends. CDR3 amino acids: CASSPLSRRSNNSPLHF. CDR3 nucleotides: TGTGCCAGCAGTCCCCTAAGCAGGCGTTCCAATAATTCACCCCTCCACTTT.

The rearrangement links TRBV10-3 to TRBJ2-1; D ambiguous. CDR1 and CDR2 (germline): ENHRY, SYGVKD. This CDR3 region has 10 residues. V gave up 11 bases and J gave up 6 bases, with 8 bases separating them. CDR3 loop: CAAGSNEQFF. The DNA of the CDR3 is TGTGCCGCCGGTTCCAATGAGCAGTTCTTC.

This clone appeared once. The rearrangement links TRBV30 to TRBJ2-7, with D perhaps matching TRBD2 (5 bases). The length of the CDR3 is 13 residues. Germline V CDR1 and CDR2: GTSNPN, SVGIG (reference sequence). V was trimmed by 1 base and J by 4 bases, leaving 11 bases between them. CDR3 residues: CAWSAGLIYEQYF. DNA of the CDR3: TGTGCCTGGAGTGCCGGACTTATATACGAGCAGTACTTC.

The chain couples TRBV25-1 to TRBJ2-7; D tentatively reads TRBD1 or TRBD2 (5 bases each). The CDR3 is made up of 15 amino acids. Trimming pared 6 bases from V and 8 bases from J, leaving 23 bases between. From germline, CDR1 is MGHDK and CDR2 SYGVNS. CDR3 coding DNA: TGTGCCAGCAGCCCGCCGGGGCAGGGAGCTACCAAGCAGTACTTC. Its protein is CASSPPGQGATKQYF.

This clone has just a few counts. The V gene is TRBV30, the J gene TRBJ2-2, with D hard to call. The V gene lost 4 bases and the J gene lost 7 bases, with 13 bases spanning the gap. The germline V gene has CDR1 GTSNPN and CDR2 SVGIG (reference sequence). CDR3 length: 13 amino acids. In DNA form, the CDR3 reads TGTGCCTGGAAGGTGCAGTACGGCGGGGAGCTGTTTTTT. It translates to CAWKVQYGGELFF.

Comment on this clone: Other DNA sequences in this sample translate to the same CDR3. This rearrangement joins TRBV9 to TRBJ1-6; D is undetermined. The V end lost 2 bases, the J end lost 4 bases, and 4 bases lay between the germline ends. The CDR3 sequence is 13 residues long. Per the germline V gene, CDR1 is SGDLS and CDR2 is YYNGEE. The CDR3 DNA reads TGTGCCAGCAGCGTTGATTATAATTCACCCCTCCACTTT. Translating gives CASSVDYNSPLHF.